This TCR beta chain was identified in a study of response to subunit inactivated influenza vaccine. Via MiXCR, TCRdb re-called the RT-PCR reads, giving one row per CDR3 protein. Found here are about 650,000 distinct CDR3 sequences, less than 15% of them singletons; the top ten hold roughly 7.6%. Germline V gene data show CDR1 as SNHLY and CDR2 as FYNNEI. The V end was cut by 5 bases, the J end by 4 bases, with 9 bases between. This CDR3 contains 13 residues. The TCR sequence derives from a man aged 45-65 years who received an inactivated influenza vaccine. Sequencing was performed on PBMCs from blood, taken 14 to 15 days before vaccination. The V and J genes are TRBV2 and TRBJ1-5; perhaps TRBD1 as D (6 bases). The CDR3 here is CASSTDRNQPQHF. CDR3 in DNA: TGTGCCAGCAGTACGGACAGAAATCAGCCCCAGCATTTT.